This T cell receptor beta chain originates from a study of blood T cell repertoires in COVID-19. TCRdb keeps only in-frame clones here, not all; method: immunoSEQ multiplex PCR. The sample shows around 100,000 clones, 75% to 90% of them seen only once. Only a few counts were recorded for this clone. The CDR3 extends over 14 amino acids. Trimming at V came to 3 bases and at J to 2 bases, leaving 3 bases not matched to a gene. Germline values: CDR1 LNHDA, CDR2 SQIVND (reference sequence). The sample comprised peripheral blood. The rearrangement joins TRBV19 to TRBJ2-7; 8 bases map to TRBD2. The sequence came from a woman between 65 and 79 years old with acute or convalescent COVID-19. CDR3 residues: CASSMRRGAYEQYF. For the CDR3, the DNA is TGTGCCAGTAGTATGCGGCGGGGGGCCTACGAGCAGTACTTC.